A selection of T cell receptor beta chains follows, all from one sample in a study of T cell repertoires in cytomegalovirus infection. TCRdb re-derived calls from the reads in MiXCR, one entry per CDR3 protein. The sample carries roughly 500,000 distinct CDR3 sequences, roughly a third recorded once. For these TCRs, the target antigens are not known. This material consisted of cultured PBMCs, taken from culture after CMV antigen stimulation. The origin of the receptors is a human donor in good health (CMV status not recorded). Some clones in this sample may be carry-over from other donors' samples. Each CDR3 is given with its conserved first and last residue. D genes are given only for firm matches. Size values are once, few and many counts, or a class for expanded clones, and some rows have none.

V gene: TRBV24-1
D gene: NA
J gene: TRBJ2-3
clone size: few
CDR3 length: 12
CDR3 DNA: TGTGCCACCAGTAAACACACAGATACGCAGTATTTT
CDR3 protein: CATSKHTDTQYF

V gene: TRBV7-9
D gene: NA
J gene: TRBJ1-1
clone size: few
CDR3 length: 13
CDR3 DNA: TGTGCCAGCAGCCGCAGGCGGAACACTGAAGCTTTCTTT
CDR3 protein: CASSRRRNTEAFF

V gene: TRBV6-2/TRBV6-3
D gene: TRBD1
J gene: TRBJ1-1
clone size: NA
CDR3 length: 15
CDR3 DNA: TGTGCCAGCAGTTACCAGACAGGGGTGAACACTGAAGCTTTCTTT
CDR3 protein: CASSYQTGVNTEAFF

V gene: TRBV5-1
D gene: TRBD1
J gene: TRBJ1-5
clone size: NA
CDR3 length: 14
CDR3 DNA: TGCGCCAGCAGCTTGAGAGGGGGCTTGCAGCCCCAGCATTTT
CDR3 protein: CASSLRGGLQPQHF

V gene: TRBV2
D gene: NA
J gene: TRBJ2-4
clone size: few
CDR3 length: 13
CDR3 DNA: TGTGCCAGCGAGCGTATGAACGGGAACATTCAGTACTTC
CDR3 protein: CASERMNGNIQYF

V gene: TRBV6-2/TRBV6-3
D gene: TRBD2
J gene: TRBJ2-1
clone size: NA
CDR3 length: 14
CDR3 DNA: TGTGCCAGCGCTCCCGGGAGGGCCTACAATGAGCAGTTCTTC
CDR3 protein: CASAPGRAYNEQFF

V gene: TRBV12-3/TRBV12-4
D gene: NA
J gene: TRBJ1-5
clone size: NA
CDR3 length: 14
CDR3 DNA: TGTGCCAGCAGGGGTACAGGGAGAGGGCAGCCCCAGCATTTT
CDR3 protein: CASRGTGRGQPQHF

V gene: TRBV29-1
D gene: TRBD2
J gene: TRBJ2-1
clone size: few
CDR3 length: 14
CDR3 DNA: TGCAGCGTGCAGCGGGACTCACCAGGAGATGAGCAGTTCTTC
CDR3 protein: CSVQRDSPGDEQFF

V gene: TRBV6-5
D gene: TRBD1
J gene: TRBJ2-1
clone size: NA
CDR3 length: 16
CDR3 DNA: TGTGCCAGCAGTCCCCTGGGACAGAATTTGTACAATGAGCAGTTCTTC
CDR3 protein: CASSPLGQNLYNEQFF

V gene: TRBV18
D gene: TRBD2
J gene: TRBJ2-2
clone size: NA
CDR3 length: 19
CDR3 DNA: TGTGCCAGCTCACCACTCCGCAGACTAGCGGGAGGAAGTACCGGGGAGCTGTTTTTT
CDR3 protein: CASSPLRRLAGGSTGELFF

V gene: TRBV30
D gene: NA
J gene: TRBJ1-1
clone size: NA
CDR3 length: 13
CDR3 DNA: TGTGCCTGGAGTATGCCAGGGAACACTGAAGCTTTCTTT
CDR3 protein: CAWSMPGNTEAFF